This T cell receptor (beta chain) was observed in a study of blood T cell repertoires in COVID-19. Study-level background: The United States, Italy and Spain supplied acute and convalescent COVID-19 samples. T cells, B-cell-depleted T cells, or PBMCs supplied cDNA or gDNA.

The germline V gene encodes CDR1 SGDLS and CDR2 YYNGEE. V lost 0 bases, J lost 3 bases, and 10 bases lay in between. This CDR3 has 15 amino acids. Libraries were prepared by immunoSEQ multiplex PCR; TCRdb keeps only in-frame clonotypes and omits some of them. The sample yields more than 70,000 clones, 90% to 95% seen once. The specimen was peripheral blood. The TCR comes from a woman aged 45 to 65 in a cohort sampled during active COVID-19. This chain links TRBV9 with TRBJ2-4, with a tentative D call TRBD1 (5 bases). The chain's CDR3 is CASSVGNRNKNIQYF. DNA for the CDR3: TGTGCCAGCAGCGTAGGTAACAGGAACAAAAACATTCAGTACTTC.